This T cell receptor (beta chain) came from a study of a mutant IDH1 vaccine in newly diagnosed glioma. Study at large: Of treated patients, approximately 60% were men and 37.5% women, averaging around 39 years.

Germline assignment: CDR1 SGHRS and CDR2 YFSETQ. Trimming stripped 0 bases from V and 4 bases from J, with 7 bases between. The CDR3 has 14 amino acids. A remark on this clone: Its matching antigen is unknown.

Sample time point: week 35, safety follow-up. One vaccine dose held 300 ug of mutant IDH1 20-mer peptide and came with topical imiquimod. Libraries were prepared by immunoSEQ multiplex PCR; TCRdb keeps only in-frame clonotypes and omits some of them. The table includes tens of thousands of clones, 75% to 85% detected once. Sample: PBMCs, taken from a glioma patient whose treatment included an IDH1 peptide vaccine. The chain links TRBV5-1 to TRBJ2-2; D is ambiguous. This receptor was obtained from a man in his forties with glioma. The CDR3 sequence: CASSLEPATGELFF. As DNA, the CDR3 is TGCGCCAGCAGCTTGGAACCCGCCACCGGGGAGCTGTTTTTT.